This TCR beta chain stems from a study of CD8 T cells in Susac syndrome. An amount of RNA that ranged from roughly 0.5 to 1 ug was reverse transcribed with random hexamers. The CDR3 of TCR beta was amplified by immunoSEQ multiplex PCR across 54 Vbeta and 13 Jbeta. MiXCR, applied by TCRdb to the immunoSEQ multiplex PCR reads, yields one record per CDR3 protein. The sample has fewer than 350,000 distinct CDR3 sequences, approximately 89% seen once; the top ten hold approximately 0.18%. Study observations and caveats: It was acknowledged in the study that its TCR sequencing and HLA analysis involved a relatively small number of individuals.

CD8+ and CD4+ T cells taken from blood had their TCR beta sequenced. V was cut by 1 base and J by 7 bases, with 12 bases left in between. CDR1 and CDR2 (germline): SGHRS, YFSETQ. This CDR3 spans 14 amino acids. Turning to this clonotype: The antigen remains undetermined.

The specimen was CD8+ T cells from PBMCs. The chain couples TRBV5-1 to TRBJ2-1, with D maybe TRBD1 (6 bases). This TCR came from a human donor with multiple sclerosis. CDR3 DNA: TGCGCCAGCAGCTTGTTACAGGGACGGAATGAGCAGTTCTTC. Encoded protein: CASSLLQGRNEQFF. The complete variable domain, with remaining parts taken from reference TRBV5-1 and TRBJ2-1, reads KAGVTQTPRYLIKTRGQQVTLSCSPISGHRSVSWYQQTPGQGLQFLFEYFSETQRNKGNFPGRFSGRQFSNSRSEMNVSTLELGDSALYLCASSLLQGRNEQFFGPGTRLTVL.